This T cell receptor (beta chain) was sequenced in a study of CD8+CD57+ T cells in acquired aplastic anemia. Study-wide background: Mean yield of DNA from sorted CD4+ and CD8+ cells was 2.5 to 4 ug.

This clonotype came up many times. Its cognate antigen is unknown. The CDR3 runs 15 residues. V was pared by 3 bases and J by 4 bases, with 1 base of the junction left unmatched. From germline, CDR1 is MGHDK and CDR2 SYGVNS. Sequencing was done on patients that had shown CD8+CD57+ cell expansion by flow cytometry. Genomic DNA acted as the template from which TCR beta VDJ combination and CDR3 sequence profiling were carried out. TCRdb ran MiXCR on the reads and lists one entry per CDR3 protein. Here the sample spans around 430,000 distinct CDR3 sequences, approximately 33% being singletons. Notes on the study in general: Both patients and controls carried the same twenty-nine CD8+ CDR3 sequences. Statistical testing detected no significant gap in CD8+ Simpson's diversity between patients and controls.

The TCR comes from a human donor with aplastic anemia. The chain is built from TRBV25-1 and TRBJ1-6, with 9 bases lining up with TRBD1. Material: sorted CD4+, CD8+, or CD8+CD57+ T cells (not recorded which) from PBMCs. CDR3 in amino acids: CASSETGGYNSPLHF. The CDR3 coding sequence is TGTGCCAGCAGTGAGACAGGGGGGTATAATTCACCCCTCCACTTT. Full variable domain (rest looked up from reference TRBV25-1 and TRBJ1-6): EADIYQTPRYLVIGTGKKITLECSQTMGHDKMYWYQQDPGMELHLIHYSYGVNSTEKGDLSSESTVSRIRTEHFPLTLESARPSHTSQYLCASSETGGYNSPLHFGNGTRLTVT.